The entry below describes one T cell receptor beta chain. Excluded were patients having autoimmune disease history or systemic immunosuppression. The data were taken from a study of OX40 agonist ivuxolimab in advanced cancers. Clones were sequenced by immunoSEQ multiplex PCR, and TCRdb holds only the in-frame ones, with some missing. The sample holds around 64,000 clones, 90% to 95% seen once. The CDR3 contains 15 residues. The germline V gene encodes CDR1 SEHNR and CDR2 FQNEAQ (reference sequence). Trimming took 4 bases from V and 1 from J; bases not matched to a gene: 5. This TCR came from an adult with an advanced solid tumor such as melanoma, head and neck, liver or kidney cancer. The chain couples TRBV7-9 to TRBJ2-7; 9 positions agree with TRBD1. Source: CD4+ or CD8+ T cells sorted from blood, taken in a trial of the OX40 agonist ivuxolimab. The CDR3 DNA reads TGTGCCAGCAGCTCACGGACAGGGGTGTCCTACGAGCAGTACTTC. This codes for CASSSRTGVSYEQYF. The whole variable domain, remainder taken from reference TRBV7-9 and TRBJ2-7, is DTGVSQNPRHKITKRGQNVTFRCDPISEHNRLYWYRQTLGQGPEFLTYFQNEAQLEKSRLLSDRFSAERPKGSFSTLEIQRTEQGDSAMYLCASSSRTGVSYEQYFGPGTRLTVT.